This T cell receptor (beta chain) was sequenced during a study of response to subunit inactivated influenza vaccine. Study-level results: Each seasonal influenza vaccination, the authors suggested, recruits few new T cells.

Comment on this clonotype: Antigen unknown.

TCRdb reprocessed the RT-PCR reads via MiXCR and lists one record per CDR3 protein. The repertoire holds 860,000 or so distinct CDR3 sequences, with 20% to 25% as singletons. This TCR derives from a man in his forties or fifties who received an inactivated influenza vaccine. Sequenced here: PBMCs from blood, sampled 4 to 6 days after vaccination.

The CDR3: CASSVGLGPSYEQYF. CDR3 DNA sequence: TGTGCCAGCAGCGTAGGGTTGGGGCCCAGTTACGAGCAGTACTTC. This sequence joins TRBV9 and TRBJ2-7; TRBD1 might be the D (5 bases). Germline CDR1 and CDR2: SGDLS and YYNGEE. The CDR3 has 15 amino acids. Trimming took 0 bases from V and 4 from J, leaving 14 bases between them.